The following is a TCR beta chain sequence with its context. Researchers ran the PCR with 60 Vbeta and 13 Jbeta primers. Only in-frame clones appear in the TCRdb table, and some are missing; sequencing was by immunoSEQ multiplex PCR. The sample has about 100,000 clones, about four fifths seen once. V shed 3 bases and J 5 bases; nucleotides not matched to a gene: 8. The CDR3 covers 16 residues. Germline CDR1 MGHDK, CDR2 SYGVNS. The sample originates from a study of cytomegalovirus exposure and HLA in healthy donors. For the study at large: Approximately 83 million unique TCRs from HLA-typed donors were held in an early data release.

The origin of this receptor is a female donor in good health and CMV-seropositive. Sequencing was performed on PBMCs. The V gene is TRBV25-1, the J gene TRBJ2-5, with TRBD2 matching over 11 bases. In DNA, the CDR3 is TGTGCCAGCAGTGAGCGGTATAGCGGGAGGGTTGAGACCCAGTACTTC. This translates into CASSERYSGRVETQYF.